The clone carrying this T cell receptor beta chain appeared once. A J-beta primer mix and a sample-barcoded 5' primer were used in a second PCR of about 7 to 12 cycles. Tags on each cDNA molecule came from a template-switch adaptor with 12 random nucleotides. TCRdb recomputed calls from the 5' RACE reads with MiXCR, one row per CDR3 protein. The profile covers approximately 1,700,000 distinct CDR3 sequences, with approximately 40% appearing a single time and more than 20% taken by the ten largest. The donors, aged roughly 6 to 95, were healthy Caucasians from Russia. Every donor provided roughly 10 milliliters of peripheral blood. Isolation per sample recovered at least 6 million PBMCs. This entry comes from a study of blood T cells in healthy people across ages. Germline lookup yields CDR1 SEHNR and CDR2 FQNEAQ (reference sequence). This CDR3 comprises 15 residues. With 7 bases removed from V and 5 bases from J, the gap between germline ends came to 20 bases.

The chain is built from TRBV7-9 and TRBJ1-1; TRBD1 is a possible D gene (6 bases). The specimen sequenced was blood. This clonotype was sampled from a human donor in good health. CDR3 in amino acids: CASTKGGAPGTEAFF. The CDR3, as DNA: TGTGCCAGCACCAAAGGGGGGGCGCCGGGGACTGAAGCTTTCTTT.